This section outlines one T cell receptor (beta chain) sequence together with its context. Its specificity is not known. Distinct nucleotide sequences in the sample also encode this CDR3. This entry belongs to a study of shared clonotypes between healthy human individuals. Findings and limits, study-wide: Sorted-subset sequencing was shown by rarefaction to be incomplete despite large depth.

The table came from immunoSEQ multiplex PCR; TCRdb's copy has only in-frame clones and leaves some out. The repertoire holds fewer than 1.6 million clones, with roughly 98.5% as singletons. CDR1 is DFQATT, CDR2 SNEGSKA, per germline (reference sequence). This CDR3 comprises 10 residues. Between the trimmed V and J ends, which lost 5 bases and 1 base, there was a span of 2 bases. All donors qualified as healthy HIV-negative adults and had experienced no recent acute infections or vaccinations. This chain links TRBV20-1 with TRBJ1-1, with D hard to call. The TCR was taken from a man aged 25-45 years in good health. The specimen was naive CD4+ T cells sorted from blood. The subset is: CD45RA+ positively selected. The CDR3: CSASNTEAFF. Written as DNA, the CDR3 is TGCAGTGCTTCGAACACTGAAGCTTTCTTT.